This T cell receptor beta chain is from a study of shared clonotypes between healthy human individuals. Whole-study context: Per donor, three plates held CD4 naive cells, three held CD4 memory, two held CD8 naive and one held CD8 memory.

Into CD45RA+ naive and CD45RA-negative memory subsets, the CD4+ cells were split. Germline CDR1 MGHRA, CDR2 YSYEKL. V shed 0 bases, J shed 9 bases, and the junction held 9 bases outside the gene matches. This CDR3 has 17 amino acids. Findings of the study overall: Between a handful of donors, naive CD4 clonotypes were shared at a level of around 4.8%.

Each subset's genomic DNA was split evenly across several immunoSEQ plates. The protocol was immunoSEQ multiplex PCR, while the TCRdb copy is restricted to in-frame clones and leaves out a portion. The sample lists 600,000 to 750,000 clones, 72% seen once, with 1.8% in the top ten. Concerning this clone: Its antigen is undetermined.

The receptor's source is a young woman in good health. Specimen: memory CD4+ T cells sorted from blood. Subset indicated: CD45RA-negative fraction. This rearrangement joins TRBV4-1 to TRBJ1-6; TRBD1 agrees at 9 bases. The CDR3 spells CASSQDTYGTGTSPLHF. The CDR3 DNA is TGCGCCAGCAGCCAAGATACATACGGGACAGGGACTTCACCCCTCCACTTT.